The rows below give T cell receptor beta chains drawn from one sample of a study of blood T cells in healthy people across ages. MiXCR was run by TCRdb on the 5' RACE reads, yielding one entry per CDR3 protein. The table lists about 830,000 distinct CDR3 sequences, approximately 67% of them singletons, with roughly 26% in the top ten. Material for sequencing was blood. These receptors were taken from a man aged 25-40 years in good health. CDR3s include the opening cysteine and the closing phenylalanine or tryptophan. A D gene is named only where the DNA matches it firmly. Size tells how often a clone was seen (once, few, many) or the class of an expanded clone, and some rows leave it out.

v_call,d_call,j_call,clone_size,cdr3_aa,cdr3_nt
TRBV7-2,TRBD2,TRBJ2-2,-,CASSLEIAGAANTGELFF,TGTGCCAGCAGCTTAGAGATAGCGGGGGCAGCGAACACCGGGGAGCTGTTTTTT
TRBV7-2,-,TRBJ2-5,few,CASSPYRAETQYF,TGTGCCAGCAGCCCCTATCGGGCGGAGACCCAGTACTTC
TRBV5-1,-,TRBJ1-2,few,CASSLDKDYGYTF,TGCGCCAGCAGCTTGGACAAGGACTATGGCTACACCTTC
TRBV7-2,TRBD2,TRBJ2-3,-,CASSLFLAGGRTDTQYF,TGTGCCAGCAGCTTATTTCTAGCGGGGGGGCGGACAGATACGCAGTATTTT
TRBV5-6,-,TRBJ2-1,-,CASSLEDGNNEQFF,TGTGCCAGCAGCTTGGAGGACGGTAACAATGAGCAGTTCTTC
TRBV6-2/TRBV6-3,-,TRBJ2-5,-,CASKVQRSGETQYF,TGTGCCAGCAAAGTTCAGCGGAGTGGGGAGACCCAGTACTTC
TRBV27,TRBD1,TRBJ2-7,-,CASSYHDRVGEQYF,TGTGCCAGCAGCTACCACGACAGGGTAGGTGAGCAGTACTTC
TRBV7-3,TRBD2,TRBJ2-3,-,CASSLYPRLAGWADTQYF,TGTGCCAGCAGCTTATATCCTCGACTAGCGGGCTGGGCAGATACGCAGTATTTT
TRBV7-9,-,TRBJ2-5,few,CASSLEGPGLEKETQYF,TGTGCCAGCAGCTTAGAGGGGCCCGGACTCGAGAAAGAGACCCAGTACTTC
TRBV6-2/TRBV6-3,-,TRBJ2-7,once,CASSSTGHINYEQYF,TGTGCCAGCAGTAGTACGGGACATATAAACTACGAGCAGTACTTC
TRBV15,-,TRBJ1-2,-,CATSRDLVRDPKLRNYGYTF,TGTGCCACCAGCAGAGATTTAGTTCGGGACCCCAAACTCAGAAACTATGGCTACACCTTC
TRBV12-3/TRBV12-4,-,TRBJ1-5,-,CASSLGALLDNQPQHF,TGTGCCAGCAGTTTAGGGGCCCTTTTAGACAATCAGCCCCAGCATTTT
TRBV29-1,TRBD1,TRBJ1-2,-,CSVFLGQGYGYTF,TGCAGCGTTTTCCTGGGACAGGGCTATGGCTACACCTTC
TRBV4-3,-,TRBJ2-7,few,CASSQADYSYEQYF,TGCGCCAGCAGCCAGGCGGACTACTCCTACGAGCAGTACTTC
TRBV27,TRBD2,TRBJ2-1,-,CASSLTPGGNEQFF,TGTGCCAGCAGTTTAACCCCCGGGGGGAATGAGCAGTTCTTC
TRBV30,-,TRBJ2-7,-,CAWGTSESSYEQYF,TGTGCCTGGGGGACTTCCGAGAGCTCCTACGAGCAGTACTTC
TRBV4-1,TRBD2,TRBJ2-7,-,CASSQVSSGEGYEQYF,TGCGCCAGCAGCCAAGTATCTAGCGGAGAGGGCTACGAGCAGTACTTC
TRBV20-1,-,TRBJ2-5,once,CSASRDDRETQYF,TGCAGTGCTAGCCGGGATGATAGGGAGACCCAGTACTTC
TRBV20-1,TRBD2,TRBJ2-1,-,CSAPILAGGPHEQFF,TGCAGTGCCCCCATTCTAGCGGGGGGGCCCCATGAGCAGTTCTTC
TRBV3-1,-,TRBJ1-5,-,CASSRTSAQPQHF,TGTGCCAGCAGTCGGACTAGCGCTCAGCCCCAGCATTTT
TRBV2,TRBD1,TRBJ1-5,-,CASSLDRGRGQPQHF,TGTGCCAGCAGCCTGGACAGGGGGCGAGGGCAGCCCCAGCATTTT
TRBV15,-,TRBJ2-3,once,CATSRDLTIYSDTQYF,TGTGCCACCAGCAGAGATCTCACTATCTACTCAGATACGCAGTATTTT
TRBV20-1,TRBD2,TRBJ2-5,few,CSAGGGKGGHQETQYF,TGCAGTGCTGGCGGGGGGAAAGGGGGGCACCAAGAGACCCAGTACTTC
TRBV20-1,-,TRBJ2-5,-,CSYGPAREETQYF,TGCAGTTATGGACCCGCGAGGGAAGAGACCCAGTACTTC
TRBV6-2/TRBV6-3,-,TRBJ2-1,-,CASSYLTGPSCKEQFF,TGTGCCAGCAGTTACTTAACGGGCCCCTCCTGCAAGGAGCAGTTCTTC
TRBV4-3,-,TRBJ2-7,few,CASSRSRGTSHEQYF,TGCGCCAGCAGCCGGTCACGGGGGACCTCCCACGAGCAGTACTTC
TRBV25-1,-,TRBJ1-5,-,CASSEFGEGQPQHF,TGTGCCAGCAGTGAATTCGGGGAGGGTCAGCCCCAGCATTTT
TRBV28,-,TRBJ1-6,-,CASIPGGDDSPLHF,TGTGCCAGCATACCGGGGGGCGATGATTCACCCCTCCACTTT
TRBV7-9,TRBD1,TRBJ1-2,-,CASSLEAGVGQPHYGYTF,TGTGCCAGCAGCTTAGAGGCGGGCGTGGGACAGCCACACTATGGCTACACCTTC
TRBV29-1,-,TRBJ2-1,few,CSVGVGLGFEQFF,TGCAGCGTTGGAGTGGGTTTAGGCTTTGAGCAGTTCTTC
TRBV30,-,TRBJ2-5,-,CAWSPWLKETQYF,TGTGCCTGGAGTCCATGGCTAAAAGAGACCCAGTACTTC
TRBV4-1,-,TRBJ2-3,many,CASSPTISSTDTQYF,TGCGCCAGCAGCCCTACTATTTCTAGCACAGATACGCAGTATTTT
TRBV7-2,-,TRBJ2-7,once,CASSLGPGGKIYNEQYF,TGTGCCAGCAGCTTAGGCCCAGGGGGGAAGATATACAATGAGCAGTACTTC
TRBV7-2,-,TRBJ2-7,-,CASSFPLASFPEQYF,TGTGCCAGCAGCTTCCCCTTAGCATCTTTTCCCGAGCAGTACTTC
TRBV20-1,-,TRBJ2-7,-,CSAISDGSYEQYF,TGCAGTGCTATTAGCGATGGGAGCTACGAGCAGTACTTC
TRBV7-8,-,TRBJ2-7,once,CASSLLLGAYEQYF,TGTGCCAGCAGCTTACTCTTGGGAGCCTACGAGCAGTACTTC
TRBV6-5,TRBD2,TRBJ2-7,-,CASSFPGGDYEQYF,TGTGCCAGCAGCTTTCCGGGGGGGGACTACGAGCAGTACTTC
TRBV20-1,TRBD1,TRBJ1-1,-,CSARPGDRGRNTEAFF,TGCAGTGCTAGACCAGGAGACAGGGGGCGGAACACTGAAGCTTTCTTT
TRBV2,TRBD2,TRBJ2-4,-,CASKLGGGQIGNIQYF,TGTGCCAGCAAGTTAGGCGGGGGTCAGATAGGAAACATTCAGTACTTC
TRBV20-1,TRBD1,TRBJ2-5,-,CSARDKGAGETQYF,TGCAGTGCTAGAGATAAGGGGGCGGGAGAGACCCAGTACTTC
TRBV19,-,TRBJ2-5,-,CASSTDLQETQYF,TGTGCCAGTAGTACGGACTTGCAAGAGACCCAGTACTTC
TRBV4-3,TRBD1,TRBJ2-4,-,CASSQDFRQGGKQYF,TGCGCCAGCAGCCAAGATTTCAGACAGGGTGGTAAGCAGTACTTC
TRBV28,TRBD2,TRBJ2-1,-,CASSLILAGSSYNEQFF,TGTGCCAGCAGTTTAATACTAGCGGGGAGCTCCTACAATGAGCAGTTCTTC
TRBV9,-,TRBJ1-1,-,CTSSRSVLNTEAFF,TGTACCAGCAGCAGAAGCGTTCTGAACACTGAAGCTTTCTTT
TRBV9,TRBD2,TRBJ2-5,-,CASSVGSLAGTQETQYF,TGTGCCAGCAGCGTAGGGTCCTTAGCGGGGACCCAAGAGACCCAGTACTTC
TRBV28,-,TRBJ2-5,-,CASKRPGHYGETQYF,TGTGCCAGCAAAAGACCGGGCCATTATGGAGAGACCCAGTACTTC
TRBV4-2,-,TRBJ2-1,few,CASSAGRQTDEQFF,TGTGCCAGCAGCGCCGGCAGACAGACCGATGAGCAGTTCTTC
TRBV29-1,-,TRBJ2-5,few,CSTKDSQETQYF,TGCAGCACCAAGGACTCTCAGGAGACCCAGTACTTC
TRBV7-9,TRBD1,TRBJ2-1,few,CASSEGQGDYNEQFF,TGTGCCAGCAGCGAGGGACAGGGTGACTACAATGAGCAGTTCTTC
TRBV20-1,-,TRBJ1-2,-,CSAKKDRNYYGYTF,TGCAGTGCTAAGAAGGACCGGAACTACTATGGCTACACCTTC
TRBV13,TRBD2,TRBJ2-1,-,CASSSLLAEYNEQFF,TGTGCCAGCAGCTCCCTACTAGCGGAGTACAATGAGCAGTTCTTC
TRBV5-1,-,TRBJ1-1,few,CASSSELNTEAFF,TGCGCCAGCAGCAGTGAACTGAACACTGAAGCTTTCTTT
TRBV10-3,-,TRBJ2-7,-,CAISERVGSYEQYF,TGTGCCATCAGTGAACGGGTTGGGTCCTACGAGCAGTACTTC